The 3 T cell receptor beta chains reported below all come from one sample, sequenced in a study of shared clonotypes between healthy human individuals. Naive CD8 cells comprised CD45RO-negative, CCR7-positively selected cells, excluding terminally differentiated effector memory CD45RA+ cells. Method: immunoSEQ multiplex PCR; TCRdb's copy keeps in-frame clones and lacks some. Of 750,000 to 1,000,000 clones listed, 80% to 95% are singletons. Input material: naive CD8+ T cells sorted from blood. These receptors originate from a man in his thirties or forties in good health.

This sequence joins TRBV14 and TRBJ2-1, with 12 bases lining up with TRBD2. CDR3 length equals 16 residues. Germline V gives CDR1 SGHDN, CDR2 FVKESK. V trimming: 2 bases; J trimming: 7 bases; junction bases outside the gene matches: 6. CDR3 amino acids: CASSQRLAGVGNEQFF. DNA of the CDR3: TGTGCCAGCAGCCAAAGACTAGCGGGAGTGGGTAATGAGCAGTTCTTC.

The sample holds one count of this clone. V and J are TRBV21-1 and TRBJ2-5; the table gives TRBD2 as D, unverified against the DNA. TRBV21-1 is a known pseudogene. The CDR3 is made up of 16 amino acids. As DNA, the CDR3 is TGTGCCAGGAACCCGCCTTTGGTACTCGAACCGGAGACCCAGTACTTC. It yields the protein CARNPPLVLEPETQYF.

V is TRBV9 and J is TRBJ2-1; no clear D. CDR3 length: 17 amino acids. Germline V gene data show CDR1 as SGDLS and CDR2 as YYNGEE. The V end was cut by 4 bases, the J end by 3 bases, with 20 bases between. CDR3 sequence: CASSIPDIALNYNEQFF. DNA for the CDR3: TGTGCCAGCAGCATCCCCGATATAGCATTGAACTACAATGAGCAGTTCTTC.